This T cell receptor beta chain was sequenced in a study of cytotoxic CD8 clonotypes in ibrutinib-treated CLL. Data came from immunoSEQ multiplex PCR; TCRdb stores just in-frame clones and leaves some out. This table has 150,000 or so clones, about four fifths appearing once. Here the sequenced sample was PBMCs, taken after 24 months of ibrutinib treatment. This clonotype was obtained from a human donor with chronic lymphocytic leukemia.

CDR3 loop: CASSQVLKGETQYF. DNA of the CDR3: TGTGCCAGCAGCCAAGTTCTAAAGGGGGAGACCCAGTACTTC. This chain uses TRBV14 with TRBJ2-5; tentatively, D is TRBD1 (5 bases). From germline, CDR1 is SGHDN and CDR2 FVKESK. V was cut by 1 base and J by 5 bases, with 11 bases left in between. This CDR3 spans 14 amino acids.